These 29 T cell receptor beta chains were sequenced from one sample in a study of T cell responses to AZD1222 COVID-19 vaccine. The repertoire was sequenced with immunoSEQ multiplex PCR; TCRdb's copy has only in-frame clones and lacks some. The profile shows over 150,000 clones, about 85% of them singletons. Specimen: peripheral blood, collected on day 0 of AZD1222 vaccination. The receptor set was obtained from an adult in good health.

The CDR3: CASNPGGNYGYTF. The CDR3 DNA reads TGTGCCAGCAACCCCGGGGGGAACTATGGCTACACCTTC. This chain links TRBV28 with TRBJ1-2; the D gene is possibly TRBD1 (5 bases). The CDR3 spans 13 residues. Germline assignment: CDR1 MDHEN and CDR2 SYDVKM. V was pared by 7 bases and J by 2 bases, with 11 bases between.

The chain combines TRBV5-1 with TRBJ2-1, with 10 bases identical to TRBD1. The V gene end was trimmed by 1 base and the J gene end by 9 bases; junction bases not matched to a gene: 7. CDR1 is SGHRS, CDR2 YFSETQ, per germline. The CDR3 loop spans 15 amino acids. The CDR3 sequence is CASSLSGQGVLEQFF. The CDR3 DNA reads TGCGCCAGCAGCTTGTCAGGACAGGGGGTCCTTGAGCAGTTCTTC.

The chain couples TRBV18 to TRBJ1-5; TRBD1 aligns across 9 bases. CDR3 size: 16 residues. Germline CDR1 and CDR2: KGHSH and LQKENI. V gave up 3 bases and J gave up 0 bases; unmatched junction bases: 3. The CDR3 sequence: CASSPGTGISNQPQHF. The DNA of the CDR3 is TGTGCCAGCTCACCGGGGACAGGGATTAGCAATCAGCCCCAGCATTTT.

This clone was counted once. The J gene is TRBJ1-2, the V gene TRBV18; D gene ambiguous. Trimming pared 0 bases from V and 1 base from J, leaving 12 bases between. Germline CDR1 KGHSH, CDR2 LQKENI. This CDR3 is 16 amino acids long. In DNA, the CDR3 is TGTGCCAGCTCACCACCGGGCGGCATTCTTAACTATGGCTACACCTTC. Translation gives CASSPPGGILNYGYTF.

This chain links TRBV10-1 with TRBJ1-1, with D uncertain. Per germline, CDR1 WNHNN and CDR2 SYGVQD (reference sequence). The V end was cut by 2 bases, the J end by 0 bases, with 7 bases between. The length of the CDR3 is 14 residues. The CDR3 DNA sequence: TGCGCCAGCAGTGAGACAGCCTTGAACACTGAAGCTTTCTTT. Amino acids: CASSETALNTEAFF.

The chain couples TRBV7-2 to TRBJ2-7; a possible D gene is TRBD1 (6 bases). Germline V gene data show CDR1 as SGHTA and CDR2 as FQGNSA. Between the trimmed V and J ends, which lost 8 bases and 0 bases, there was a span of 14 bases. The CDR3 is made up of 14 amino acids. The CDR3 protein is CASRTGSSSYEQYF. Written as DNA, the CDR3 is TGTGCCAGCCGAACAGGGTCAAGCTCCTACGAGCAGTACTTC.

The V gene is TRBV5-6, the J gene TRBJ2-5; 11 bases agree with TRBD2. Germline V gene sequence: CDR1 SGHDT, CDR2 YYEEEE. The CDR3 has 16 residues. Trimming removed 0 bases from V and 0 bases from J; junction bases left unmatched: 1. This CDR3 reads CASSLGGLADQETQYF. The CDR3 nucleotides are TGTGCCAGCAGCTTGGGGGGACTAGCGGACCAAGAGACCCAGTACTTC.

The chain combines TRBV7-2 with TRBJ2-6, with no clear D. This CDR3 region has 16 residues. V was trimmed by 5 bases and J by 0 bases, leaving 11 bases between them. The V gene's germline CDR1 is SGHTA and CDR2 FQGNSA. The CDR3: CASSPGGVSGANVLTF. DNA of the CDR3: TGTGCCAGCAGCCCCGGCGGAGTCTCTGGGGCCAACGTCCTGACTTTC.

The table lists this clone with a count of one. CDR3: CATTGNSYEQYF. In nucleotides, the CDR3 is TGTGCCACTACCGGAAACTCCTACGAGCAGTACTTC. The chain recombines TRBV6-5 with TRBJ2-7; D call uncertain. With 10 bases removed from V and 0 bases from J, the gap between germline ends came to 10 bases. CDR1 is MNHEY, CDR2 SVGAGI, per germline. This CDR3 is built from 12 residues.

V usage is TRBV7-8 and J usage is TRBJ1-5; 8 positions agree with TRBD1. V shed 5 bases, J shed 4 bases, and the junction held 4 bases outside the gene matches. The CDR3 is 14 residues long. Germline V gene sequence: CDR1 SGHVS, CDR2 FQNEAQ. The CDR3 protein is CASSKQGENQPQHF. The CDR3 nucleotides are TGTGCCAGCAGCAAACAGGGGGAAAATCAGCCCCAGCATTTT.

This chain connects TRBV5-4 to TRBJ2-3; D is uncertain. Germline V gives CDR1 SGHNT, CDR2 YYREEE (reference sequence). V was trimmed by 4 bases and J by 7 bases, leaving 7 bases between them. This CDR3 is built from 11 residues. CDR3 sequence reads: CASSGDYTQYF. The DNA of the CDR3 is TGTGCCAGCAGCGGAGATTATACGCAGTATTTT.

The chain links TRBV4-1 to TRBJ2-7; D is unresolved. The CDR3 runs to 15 residues. CDR1 is MGHRA, CDR2 YSYEKL, per germline. V was shortened by 0 bases and J by 0 bases, with 9 bases between the two germline ends. The CDR3 sequence is CASSQDSRSSYEQYF. CDR3 nucleotide sequence: TGCGCCAGCAGCCAAGATTCCAGGAGCTCCTACGAGCAGTACTTC.

The rearrangement joins TRBV7-8 to TRBJ1-1; D remains ambiguous. The CDR3 runs 12 residues. Per the germline V gene, CDR1 is SGHVS and CDR2 is FQNEAQ. Trimming removed 7 bases from V and 0 bases from J, with 6 bases in between. CDR3 loop: CASTPVNTEAFF. CDR3 sequence (DNA): TGTGCCAGCACCCCTGTGAACACTGAAGCTTTCTTT.

In DNA, the CDR3 is TGTGCCAGCTCACCAGGTGGCAGGGAGGTGGACGAGCAGTACTTC. Its protein is CASSPGGREVDEQYF. V is TRBV18 and J is TRBJ2-7; possible D gene TRBD2, 6 bases. With 2 bases removed from V and 5 bases from J, the gap between germline ends came to 16 bases. This CDR3 has 15 amino acids. Per the germline V gene, CDR1 is KGHSH and CDR2 is LQKENI. Drawing the rest from reference TRBV18 and TRBJ2-7, the complete variable domain is NAGVMQNPRHLVRRRGQEARLRCSPMKGHSHVYWYRQLPEEGLKFMVYLQKENIIDESGMPKERFSAEFPKEGPSILRIQQVVRGDSAAYFCASSPGGREVDEQYFGPGTRLTVT.

V and J are TRBV7-9 and TRBJ2-1; 8 bases are shared with TRBD2. The CDR3 sequence is 15 residues long. Germline CDR1 and CDR2: SEHNR and FQNEAQ (reference sequence). The V segment lost 4 bases and the J segment 7 bases; nucleotides outside the gene matches: 9. CDR3: CASSSGGDIYNEQFF. The DNA for the CDR3 is TGTGCCAGCAGCTCCGGGGGGGACATTTATAATGAGCAGTTCTTC. Combining the CDR3 with reference TRBV7-9 and TRBJ2-1 gives the whole variable domain DTGVSQNPRHKITKRGQNVTFRCDPISEHNRLYWYRQTLGQGPEFLTYFQNEAQLEKSRLLSDRFSAERPKGSFSTLEIQRTEQGDSAMYLCASSSGGDIYNEQFFGPGTRLTVL.

The V gene is TRBV7-2, the J gene TRBJ1-6; D may be TRBD1 (6 bases). Germline CDR1 and CDR2: SGHTA and FQGNSA. The CDR3 covers 15 residues. V was cut by 2 bases and J by 10 bases, with 15 bases left in between. DNA for the CDR3: TGTGCCAGCAGCTTACTGGTGGGGGCCGGGTCACCCCTCCACTTT. It codes for CASSLLVGAGSPLHF.

The gene calls are TRBV18 and TRBJ2-3; no reliable D call. CDR3 length: 14 residues. The ends were cut back, 0 bases at V and 1 base at J, with 5 bases in the middle. CDR1 is KGHSH, CDR2 LQKENI, per germline. CDR3 protein: CASSPPSRTDTQYF. In nucleotides, the CDR3 is TGTGCCAGCTCACCACCTTCTCGCACAGATACGCAGTATTTT.

J is TRBJ2-5 and V is TRBV2, with 8 bases fitting TRBD1. Germline V gives CDR1 SNHLY, CDR2 FYNNEI. V dropped 1 base and J dropped 9; count of bases not matched to a gene: 4. The CDR3 length is 13 residues. The CDR3 DNA follows: TGTGCCAGCAGTGAAGGACAGGGGTTCGCCCAGTACTTC. As protein: CASSEGQGFAQYF.

The chain combines TRBV24-1 with TRBJ2-6, with D possibly being TRBD2 (6 bases). Germline V gene lookup returns CDR1 KGHDR and CDR2 SFDVKD. The V gene lost 5 bases and the J gene lost 0 bases, with 7 bases spanning the gap. The CDR3 loop spans 15 amino acids. In nucleotides, the CDR3 is TGTGCCACCAGTGGGGGACTCTCTGGGGCCAACGTCCTGACTTTC. It encodes CATSGGLSGANVLTF.

The chain carries TRBV6-2 or TRBV6-3 and TRBJ1-6; D uncertain. The CDR3 has 11 residues. Germline CDR1 is MNHEY and CDR2 is SVGEGT. The germline V and J ends were trimmed by 5 bases and 10 bases, with 6 bases remaining between them. In DNA, the CDR3 is TGTGCCAGCAGTACCGGATCACCCCTCCACTTT. Translated: CASSTGSPLHF.

The gene calls are TRBV7-2 and TRBJ1-5; the D gene is possibly TRBD1 (5 bases). V lost 5 bases and J 7 bases, leaving 12 bases between the germline ends. CDR1 and CDR2 (germline): SGHTA, FQGNSA. The CDR3 has 13 amino acids. The chain's CDR3 is CASSGTPGQPQHF. CDR3 nucleotide sequence: TGTGCCAGCAGCGGGACTCCCGGGCAGCCCCAGCATTTT.

This chain joins TRBV20-1 and TRBJ1-1; the match to TRBD1 covers 7 bases. The J segment lost 6 bases and the V segment lost 7 bases, leaving 5 bases of the junction unmatched. Germline-derived CDR1 and CDR2 are DFQATT and SNEGSKA (reference sequence). CDR3 length: 11 amino acids. DNA for the CDR3: TGCAGTGGTCAGGGGGGACCTGAAGCTTTCTTT. As protein: CSGQGGPEAFF.

This rearrangement joins TRBV6-5 to TRBJ1-1; maybe TRBD1 (5 bases). V was cut by 5 bases and J by 3 bases, with 16 bases left in between. The CDR3 extends over 15 amino acids. Germline V gene lookup returns CDR1 MNHEY and CDR2 SVGAGI. The CDR3 loop reads CASSNARVGDTEAFF. The CDR3 coding sequence is TGTGCCAGCAGTAACGCCAGGGTGGGGGACACTGAAGCTTTCTTT.

This clone has a handful of counts. The genes are TRBV15 and TRBJ1-3, with D possibly being TRBD1 (6 bases). CDR3 length: 15 amino acids. With 5 bases removed from V and 0 bases from J, the gap between germline ends came to 11 bases. Germline CDR1 is LNHNV and CDR2 is YYDKDF (reference sequence). As DNA, the CDR3 is TGTGCCACCAGCGATGGACAGCTCTCTGGAAACACCATATATTTT. This sequence encodes CATSDGQLSGNTIYF.

V is TRBV28 and J is TRBJ1-1; no clear D. Germline CDR1 is MDHEN and CDR2 is SYDVKM. Trimming cost V 2 bases and J 1 base, with 11 bases left between them. The CDR3 runs 15 residues. CDR3 in amino acids: CASSLGFMGNTEAFF. The CDR3 DNA sequence: TGTGCCAGCAGTTTAGGGTTCATGGGGAACACTGAAGCTTTCTTT.

The chain has TRBV19 and TRBJ2-5, with no clear D. Trimming cost V 1 base and J 7 bases, with 4 bases left between them. The CDR3 has 11 amino acids. Germline V gene data show CDR1 as LNHDA and CDR2 as SQIVND (reference sequence). The CDR3, as DNA: TGTGCCAGTAGTATAGGTGGGACCCAGTACTTC. It yields the protein CASSIGGTQYF.

This chain connects TRBV4-3 to TRBJ2-7, with D possibly matching TRBD1 (6 bases). The V end lost 0 bases, the J end lost 0 bases, and 12 bases lay between the germline ends. Germline V gene data show CDR1 as LGHNA and CDR2 as YSLEER. The CDR3 has 16 amino acids. This CDR3 is CASSQDLRGSSYEQYF. The CDR3 DNA reads TGCGCCAGCAGCCAAGATCTGAGGGGGAGCTCCTACGAGCAGTACTTC.

The CDR3 DNA sequence: TGTGCCAGCAGCCCCAGTTTTGGGACAGGGAACACCGGGGAGCTGTTTTTT. This translates into CASSPSFGTGNTGELFF. The rearrangement uses TRBV9 and TRBJ2-2, with TRBD1 matching over 8 bases. Germline loops: CDR1 SGDLS, CDR2 YYNGEE. The J segment lost 1 base and the V segment lost 4 bases, leaving 9 bases of the junction unmatched. This CDR3 region has 17 residues.

This clone was counted a few times. The chain uses TRBV9 and TRBJ2-7; D perhaps matches TRBD2 (5 bases). The V gene lost 0 bases and the J gene lost 5 bases, with 15 bases spanning the gap. The germline V gene has CDR1 SGDLS and CDR2 YYNGEE. This CDR3 spans 15 amino acids. The CDR3 bases are TGTGCCAGCAGCGTAGAAAGTGTTAGCGCCCACGAGCAGTACTTC. Protein product: CASSVESVSAHEQYF.